The source of this TCR beta chain is a study of regulatory T cells in long-lasting Graves disease. Study-level background: Prior antithyroid drug treatment in newly diagnosed Graves' patients lasted under 3 months.

Trimming removed 5 bases at V and 12 bases at J, with 19 bases between. Germline CDR1 is GTSNPN and CDR2 is SVGIG (reference sequence). The CDR3 length is 12 residues. Through Arm-PCR of CDR3 regions and iRepertoire HTBI primers, TCR beta libraries were built. TCRdb reprocessed the multiplex PCR reads with MiXCR, giving one entry per CDR3 protein. The sample lists hundreds of thousands of distinct CDR3 sequences; about 16% were seen once. Time point in this sample: newly diagnosed GD, antithyroid drugs for less than 3 months. The TCR library used RNA extracted from PBMCs. This clonotype has ten or more counts. Separately, the same data were catalogued under a study of T cells in Graves' hyperthyroidism and ophthalmopathy. According to that study: Exclusion of patients followed from uncontrolled infection, other autoimmune disease, pregnancy or lactation. Progression to ophthalmopathy was predicted a median of roughly seven months early.

The sample consisted of peripheral blood mononuclear cells (PBMCs), taken at new diagnosis, from a patient treated with antithyroid drugs. This TCR was recovered from a man aged 18-30 years with Graves disease. The rearrangement joins TRBV30 to TRBJ1-1; D gene unclear. The CDR3 DNA is TGTGCCTGGGGCGCCTCCCTCCCCGGGCCTTTCTTT. Its translation is CAWGASLPGPFF.